These 14 T cell receptor beta chains came from one sample sequenced in a study of T cells in Graves' hyperthyroidism and ophthalmopathy. RNA transcripts gave rise to amplified TCR beta CDR3 regions. The primer set for the first-round RT-PCR of the TCR CDR3 was HTBI. One entry per CDR3 protein results from TCRdb running MiXCR on the multiplex PCR reads. The data contain hundreds of thousands of distinct CDR3 sequences, about a fifth of them singletons. The sequenced sample consisted of blood. Every receptor here comes from a man aged 25-45 years with Graves' ophthalmopathy.

In its sample, this clonotype was seen a few times. The chain joins TRBV7-3 to TRBJ2-3, with D uncertain. Germline V gene lookup returns CDR1 SGHTA and CDR2 FQGTGA. CDR3 length: 13 amino acids. V was trimmed by 5 bases and J by 7 bases, leaving 13 bases between them. The CDR3 bases are TGTGCCAGCAGCCCCAACCGTGATCATACGCAGTATTTT. It is translated as CASSPNRDHTQYF. The entire variable domain, with the rest obtained from reference TRBV7-3 and TRBJ2-3, is as follows: GAGVSQTPSNKVTEKGKYVELRCDPISGHTALYWYRQSLGQGPEFLIYFQGTGAADDSGLPNDRFFAVRPEGSVSTLKIQRTERGDSAVYLCASSPNRDHTQYFGPGTRLTVL.

This clonotype has just one count. The rearrangement uses TRBV30 and TRBJ2-7; 7 positions match TRBD1. V shed 1 base, J shed 5 bases, and the junction held 2 bases outside the gene matches. Per germline, CDR1 GTSNPN and CDR2 SVGIG (reference sequence). The CDR3 is made up of 12 amino acids. The CDR3 protein is CAWSGQGNEQYF. As DNA, the CDR3 is TGTGCCTGGAGTGGACAGGGTAACGAGCAGTACTTC.

This clonotype occurred many times. The rearrangement links TRBV29-1 to TRBJ2-7; 7 nucleotides match TRBD2. V lost 1 base to trimming and J lost 0 bases; unmatched junction nucleotides: 6. The CDR3 extends over 15 amino acids. Germline-derived CDR1 and CDR2 are SQVTM and ANQGSEA. CDR3 sequence: CSVEGVGGSSYEQYF. In DNA, the CDR3 is TGCAGCGTTGAAGGGGTCGGCGGGAGCTCCTACGAGCAGTACTTC.

Only a few counts were recorded for this clonotype. The V gene is TRBV19, the J gene TRBJ1-2; D gene ambiguous. Trimming left V 1 base short and J 8 bases short, with 11 bases between. The CDR3 loop spans 13 amino acids. Germline V CDR1 and CDR2: LNHDA, SQIVND (reference sequence). Written as DNA, the CDR3 is TGTGCCAGTAGTATAGTTGAACGGGAAGGCTACACCTTC. This codes for CASSIVEREGYTF.

This sequence joins TRBV6-6 and TRBJ1-6, with D perhaps TRBD1 (5 bases). The germline gives CDR1 MNHNY, CDR2 SVGAGI (reference sequence). The CDR3 is made up of 15 amino acids. The V end was cut by 2 bases, the J end by 8 bases, with 13 bases between. As DNA, the CDR3 is TGTGCCAGCAGTTACGGGTGGCGGGGGTATTCACCCCTCCACTTT. The encoded protein is CASSYGWRGYSPLHF.

The V gene is TRBV5-1, the J gene TRBJ1-3, with TRBD1 as a possible D gene (5 bases). The V gene's germline CDR1 is SGHRS and CDR2 YFSETQ. Trimming shortened V by 5 bases and J by 0 bases, and 9 bases separated the two germline ends. This CDR3 has 14 residues. The CDR3 DNA sequence: TGCGCCAGCAGTCGGGGGAACTCTGGAAACACCATATATTTT. Its translation: CASSRGNSGNTIYF.

With regard to this clonotype: A read error may produce the germline difference seen at one junction end. The chain carries TRBV6-1 and TRBJ1-1, with no clear D. The CDR3 loop spans 15 amino acids. Per germline, CDR1 MNHNS and CDR2 SASEGT. This chain's CDR3 is CTSSPQVTENTEAFF. The CDR3 DNA follows: TGTACCAGCAGCCCCCAGGTAACAGAAAACACTGAAGCTTTCTTT.

V and J are TRBV9 and TRBJ2-2; the D gene is possibly TRBD2 (7 bases). Germline CDR1 and CDR2: SGDLS and YYNGEE. V lost 0 bases and J lost 3, with 18 bases in between. The CDR3 runs 18 residues. The CDR3 DNA reads TGTGCCAGCAGCGTAGAGGGGGGGGCTAGCGGCTACACCGGGGAGCTGTTTTTT. Translated: CASSVEGGASGYTGELFF. The full variable domain, in which reference TRBV9 and TRBJ2-2 provide the parts outside the CDR3, is DSGVTQTPKHLITATGQRVTLRCSPRSGDLSVYWYQQSLDQGLQFLIQYYNGEERAKGNILERFSAQQFPDLHSELNLSSLELGDSALYFCASSVEGGASGYTGELFFGEGSRLTVL.

This clonotype was recorded many times. The chain couples TRBV2 to TRBJ2-1, with TRBD2 matching over 9 bases. The V gene's germline CDR1 is SNHLY and CDR2 FYNNEI. CDR3 length equals 15 residues. V gave up 7 bases and J gave up 7 bases; unmatched junction bases: 11. As DNA, the CDR3 is TGTGCCAGCACTAGCGGGACTAGCTCATTAAATGAGCAGTTCTTC. Translation: CASTSGTSSLNEQFF.

This chain uses TRBV10-2 with TRBJ2-2; D unclear. The CDR3 loop spans 14 amino acids. Germline lookup yields CDR1 WSHSY and CDR2 SAAADI. V lost 0 bases, J lost 4 bases, and 6 bases lay in between. The CDR3 is CASSESNPTGELFF. CDR3 nucleotide sequence: TGCGCCAGCAGTGAGTCGAACCCCACCGGGGAGCTGTTTTTT.

CDR3 sequence: CASGLRTGGIDTEAFF. CDR3 DNA: TGTGCTAGTGGTTTAAGGACAGGGGGGATCGACACTGAAGCTTTCTTT. The chain has TRBV12-5 and TRBJ1-1, with TRBD1 matching over 10 bases. Germline V CDR1 and CDR2: LGHNT, FRNRAP. V lost 3 bases to trimming and J lost 3 bases; unmatched junction nucleotides: 7. The length of the CDR3 is 16 residues.

The sample holds a few counts of this clonotype. The V gene is TRBV19, the J gene TRBJ2-2; D call uncertain. Germline V gene sequence: CDR1 LNHDA, CDR2 SQIVND (reference sequence). Trimming cost V 3 bases and J 1 base, with 6 bases left between them. The CDR3 extends over 14 amino acids. The CDR3 reads CASSISGNTGELFF. The DNA of the CDR3 is TGTGCCAGTAGTATTTCGGGGAACACCGGGGAGCTGTTTTTT.

The chain couples TRBV6-1 to TRBJ1-2, with D unclear. The CDR3 sequence is 10 residues long. V lost 10 bases and J 10 bases, leaving 13 bases between the germline ends. Germline-derived CDR1 and CDR2 are MNHNS and SASEGT. The CDR3 loop is CATLDVVYTF. DNA of the CDR3: TGTGCCACCTTAGACGTTGTCTACACCTTC.

This clonotype was counted ten times or more. V gene TRBV28 combines with J gene TRBJ2-7, with D unclear. Germline V lookup: CDR1 MDHEN, CDR2 SYDVKM. This CDR3 spans 11 amino acids. V gave up 4 bases and J gave up 2 bases, with 3 bases separating them. The CDR3, as DNA: TGTGCCAGCAGTTACACCTACGAGCAGTACTTC. It is translated as CASSYTYEQYF.